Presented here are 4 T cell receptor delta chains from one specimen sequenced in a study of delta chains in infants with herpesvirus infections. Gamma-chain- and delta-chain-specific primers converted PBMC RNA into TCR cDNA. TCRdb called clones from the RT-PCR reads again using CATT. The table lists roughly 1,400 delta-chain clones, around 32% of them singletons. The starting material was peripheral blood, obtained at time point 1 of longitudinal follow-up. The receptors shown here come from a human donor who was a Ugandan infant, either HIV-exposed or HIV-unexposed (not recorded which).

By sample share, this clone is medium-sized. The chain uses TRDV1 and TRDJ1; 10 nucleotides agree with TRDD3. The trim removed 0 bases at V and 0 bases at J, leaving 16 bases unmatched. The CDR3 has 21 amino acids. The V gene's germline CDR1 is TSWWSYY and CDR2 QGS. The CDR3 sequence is CALGELWARSRGGYHTDKLIF. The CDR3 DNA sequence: TGTGCTCTTGGGGAACTATGGGCCCGATCCCGTGGGGGATACCACACCGATAAACTCATCTTT.

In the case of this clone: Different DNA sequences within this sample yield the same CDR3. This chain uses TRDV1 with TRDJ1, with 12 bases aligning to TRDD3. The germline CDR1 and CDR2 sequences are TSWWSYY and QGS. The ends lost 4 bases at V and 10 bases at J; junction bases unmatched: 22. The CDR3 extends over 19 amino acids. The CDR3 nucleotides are TGTGCTCTTGGGGGACTTTCTCTTTCCTATCTGGGGGATACGTGGGGACTCATCTTT. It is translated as CALGGLSLSYLGDTWGLIF.

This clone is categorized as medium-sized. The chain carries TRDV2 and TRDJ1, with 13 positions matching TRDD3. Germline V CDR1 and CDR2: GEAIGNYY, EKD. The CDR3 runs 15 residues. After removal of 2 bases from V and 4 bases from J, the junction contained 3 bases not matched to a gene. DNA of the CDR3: TGTGCCTGTGACATACTGGGGGATACGAGCGATAAACTCATCTTT. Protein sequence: CACDILGDTSDKLIF.

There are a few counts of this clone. The DNA for the CDR3 is TGTGCCTGTGACGATACTGGGGGATACTCCTGGGACACCCGACAGATGTTTTTC. It specifies CACDDTGGYSWDTRQMFF. The chain joins TRDV2 to TRDJ3; TRDD3 aligns across 11 bases. J gave up 0 bases and V 3 bases, and 3 bases lay outside the gene matches. The CDR3 spans 18 residues. Germline CDR1 is GEAIGNYY and CDR2 is EKD.